This TCR beta chain was sequenced in a study of shared clonotypes between healthy human individuals. V shed 0 bases, J shed 5 bases, and the junction held 3 bases outside the gene matches. Germline loops: CDR1 SGHRS, CDR2 YFSETQ. The CDR3 is 15 residues long. Comments on this clone: The same CDR3 is also encoded by other DNA sequences in this sample.

The assay was immunoSEQ multiplex PCR, and TCRdb's table has in-frame clones only and misses some. The sample has some 2.3 million clones; 85% to 95% are singletons. The sequence came from a man aged 18 to 30 in good health. Some clones in this sample may be carry-over from other donors' samples. V is TRBV5-1 and J is TRBJ1-4, with 8 bases matching TRBD1. Sequencing input: naive CD4+ T cells from PBMCs. Subset noted: CD45RA+ positively selected. The CDR3 region has the DNA TGCGCCAGCAGCTTGGCCGGGACAGGCAATGAAAAACTGTTTTTT. Amino acid sequence: CASSLAGTGNEKLFF.